This TCR beta chain was identified during a study of CD8+CD57+ T cells in acquired aplastic anemia. Looking at the study overall: Researchers reported that healthy donors averaged around 10 million reads for CD4+ cells.

Study-wide points: With respect to CD8+ Simpson's diversity, patients and controls did not differ significantly.

TCR beta VDJ combinations and CDR3 sequences were profiled from genomic DNA. TCRdb reprocessed the reads with MiXCR, giving one entry per CDR3 protein. This sample yields tens of thousands of distinct CDR3 sequences, of which 55% are seen a single time; about 2.5% belongs to the top ten. With regard to this clonotype: The antigen is not known.

The sequencing sample was made of sorted CD4+, CD8+, or CD8+CD57+ T cells (not recorded which) from PBMCs. The TCR comes from a human donor in good health, serving as a control.

The CDR3 bases are TGTGCCAGCAGCCACGGACAGGGTGAGGGAGGGACTGAAGCTTTCTTT. It codes for CASSHGQGEGGTEAFF. The chain combines TRBV14 with TRBJ1-1; 8 positions agree with TRBD1. V dropped 3 bases and J dropped 5; count of bases not matched to a gene: 11. The length of the CDR3 is 16 residues. Germline-derived CDR1 and CDR2 are SGHDN and FVKESK. The full variable domain, rest sourced from reference TRBV14 and TRBJ1-1, is EAGVTQFPSHSVIEKGQTVTLRCDPISGHDNLYWYRRVMGKEIKFLLHFVKESKQDESGMPNNRFLAERTGGTYSTLKVQPAELEDSGVYFCASSHGQGEGGTEAFFGQGTRLTVV.